This T cell receptor beta chain was observed in a study of blood T cell repertoires in COVID-19. Study at large: COVID-19 samples, acute and convalescent, were from the United States, Italy and Spain. The cDNA or gDNA used as material had been derived from T cells, B-cell-depleted T cells, or PBMCs.

The V gene end was trimmed by 2 bases and the J gene end by 1 base; junction bases not matched to a gene: 6. Germline CDR1 and CDR2: SGHNT and YENEEA. The CDR3 contains 16 residues. As processed by the authors: Nucleated cell number was recorded as an estimate derived from reference gene primer amplification. Libraries were prepared by immunoSEQ multiplex PCR; TCRdb keeps only in-frame clonotypes and omits some of them. Clone size and the V and J calls come from that table; the DNA yielded D and trimming. Seen here are around 100,000 clones, roughly 92% observed once, and the top ten hold 2.1%. This clone was observed once.

Sequenced sample: peripheral blood. This clonotype originated in a man aged 50-60 years with active COVID-19. The J gene is TRBJ2-5, the V gene TRBV11-3, with 8 bases identical to TRBD2. The CDR3 region is CASSLSASGGQETQYF. CDR3 nucleotides: TGTGCCAGCAGCTTATCGGCGAGCGGGGGCCAAGAGACCCAGTACTTC.